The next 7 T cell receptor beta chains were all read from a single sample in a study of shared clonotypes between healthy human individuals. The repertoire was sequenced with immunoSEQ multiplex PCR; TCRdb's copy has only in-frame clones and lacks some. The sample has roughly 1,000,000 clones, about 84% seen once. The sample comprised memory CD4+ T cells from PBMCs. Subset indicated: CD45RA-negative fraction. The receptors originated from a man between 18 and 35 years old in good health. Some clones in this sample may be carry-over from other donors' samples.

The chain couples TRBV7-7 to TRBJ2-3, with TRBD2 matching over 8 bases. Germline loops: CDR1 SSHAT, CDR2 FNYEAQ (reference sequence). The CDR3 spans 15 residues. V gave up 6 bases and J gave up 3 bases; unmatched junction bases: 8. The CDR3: CASSISSGLTDTQYF. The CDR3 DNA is TGTGCCAGCAGTATATCTAGCGGGCTGACAGATACGCAGTATTTT.

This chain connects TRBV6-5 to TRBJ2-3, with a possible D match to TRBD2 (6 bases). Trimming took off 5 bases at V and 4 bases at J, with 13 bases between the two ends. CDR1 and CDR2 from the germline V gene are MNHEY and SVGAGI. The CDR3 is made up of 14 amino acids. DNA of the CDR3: TGTGCCAGCAGTGGAGGGATAAGCTCAGATACGCAGTATTTT. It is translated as CASSGGISSDTQYF.

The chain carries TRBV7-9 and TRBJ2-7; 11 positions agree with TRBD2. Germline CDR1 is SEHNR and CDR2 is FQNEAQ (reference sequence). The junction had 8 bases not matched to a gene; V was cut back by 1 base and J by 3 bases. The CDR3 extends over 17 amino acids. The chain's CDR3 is CASSLEWASGGNYEQYF. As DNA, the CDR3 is TGTGCCAGCAGCTTAGAGTGGGCTAGCGGGGGGAACTACGAGCAGTACTTC.

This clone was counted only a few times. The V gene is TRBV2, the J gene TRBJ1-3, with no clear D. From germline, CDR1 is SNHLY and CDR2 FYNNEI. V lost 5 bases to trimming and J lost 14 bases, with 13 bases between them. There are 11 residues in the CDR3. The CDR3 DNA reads TGTGCCAGCAGTCTAAGATTGTCCCTATATTTT. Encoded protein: CASSLRLSLYF.

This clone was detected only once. The CDR3: CASSSLGGSNQPQHF. CDR3 nucleotides: TGTGCCAGCAGTTCCCTGGGGGGTAGCAATCAGCCCCAGCATTTT. The genes are TRBV28 and TRBJ1-5, with D perhaps TRBD1 (5 bases). The germline V gene encodes CDR1 MDHEN and CDR2 SYDVKM. V lost 4 bases and J lost 0, with 10 bases in between. This CDR3 has 15 residues.

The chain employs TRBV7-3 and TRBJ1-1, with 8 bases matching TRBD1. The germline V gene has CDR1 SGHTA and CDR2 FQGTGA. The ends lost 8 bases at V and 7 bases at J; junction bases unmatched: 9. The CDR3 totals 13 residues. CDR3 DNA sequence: TGTGCCAGCGCTCCACAGGGGGAGGTTGAAGCTTTCTTT. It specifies CASAPQGEVEAFF.

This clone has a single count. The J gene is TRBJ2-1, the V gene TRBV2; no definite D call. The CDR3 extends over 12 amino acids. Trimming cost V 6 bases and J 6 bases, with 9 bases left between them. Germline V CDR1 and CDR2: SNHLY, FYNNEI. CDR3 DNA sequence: TGTGCCAGCAGACGGGCGTTCAATGAGCAGTTCTTC. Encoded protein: CASRRAFNEQFF.